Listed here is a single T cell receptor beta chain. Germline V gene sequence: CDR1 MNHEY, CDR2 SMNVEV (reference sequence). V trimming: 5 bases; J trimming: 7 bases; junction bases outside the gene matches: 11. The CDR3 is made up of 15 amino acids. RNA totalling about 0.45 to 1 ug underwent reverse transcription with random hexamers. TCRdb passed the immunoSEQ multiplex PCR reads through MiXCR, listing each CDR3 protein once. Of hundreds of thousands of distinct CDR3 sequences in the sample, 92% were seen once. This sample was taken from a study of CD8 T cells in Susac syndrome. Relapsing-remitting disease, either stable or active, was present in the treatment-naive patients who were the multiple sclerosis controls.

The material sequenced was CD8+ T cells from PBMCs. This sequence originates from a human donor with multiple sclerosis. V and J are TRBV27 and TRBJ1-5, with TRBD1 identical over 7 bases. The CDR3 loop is CASSPSGTEDQPQHF. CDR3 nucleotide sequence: TGTGCCAGCAGTCCCTCCGGGACAGAGGACCAGCCCCAGCATTTT.